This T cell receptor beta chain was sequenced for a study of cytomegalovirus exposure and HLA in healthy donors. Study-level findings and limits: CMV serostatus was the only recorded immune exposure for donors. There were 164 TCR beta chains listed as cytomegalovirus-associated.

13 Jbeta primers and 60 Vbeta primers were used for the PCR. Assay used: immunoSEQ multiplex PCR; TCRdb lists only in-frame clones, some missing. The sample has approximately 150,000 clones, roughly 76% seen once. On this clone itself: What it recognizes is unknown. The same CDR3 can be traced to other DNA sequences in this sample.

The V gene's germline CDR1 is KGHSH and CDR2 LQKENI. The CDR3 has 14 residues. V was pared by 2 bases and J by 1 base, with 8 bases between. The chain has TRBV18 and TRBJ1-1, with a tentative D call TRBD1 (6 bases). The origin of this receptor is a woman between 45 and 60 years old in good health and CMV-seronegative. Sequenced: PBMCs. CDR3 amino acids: CASSPSTGNTEAFF. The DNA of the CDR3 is TGTGCCAGCTCACCATCGACAGGGAACACTGAAGCTTTCTTT.